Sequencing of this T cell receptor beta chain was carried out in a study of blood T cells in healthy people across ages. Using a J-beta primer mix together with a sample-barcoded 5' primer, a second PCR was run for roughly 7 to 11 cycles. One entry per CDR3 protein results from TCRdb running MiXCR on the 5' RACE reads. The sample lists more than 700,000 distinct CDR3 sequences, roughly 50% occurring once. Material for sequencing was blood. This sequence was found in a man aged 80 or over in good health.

The CDR3 loop is CASSPLRLAGAYEQYF. The CDR3 DNA follows: TGTGCCAGCAGCCCATTGAGACTAGCGGGGGCCTACGAGCAGTACTTC. The V call is TRBV21-1, the J call TRBJ2-5; TRBD2 reflects the table's D call only, with no check against the DNA. TRBJ2-7 matches the DNA end more closely, so the J call is doubtful. TRBV21-1 is tagged as a pseudogene. The CDR3 covers 16 residues.